This entry lists 29 T cell receptor beta chains sequenced from one sample in a study of cytomegalovirus exposure and HLA in healthy donors. PCR involved 60 Vbeta and 13 Jbeta primers. The method was immunoSEQ multiplex PCR; TCRdb's version includes in-frame clones alone and lacks a portion of them. The sample table includes 100,000 to 150,000 clones. Sequencing input: PBMCs. These receptors were taken from a man aged 30-40 years in good health and CMV-seronegative.

V gene TRBV29-1 combines with J gene TRBJ1-5; D remains unclear. The CDR3 extends over 13 amino acids. The germline V gene encodes CDR1 SQVTM and CDR2 ANQGSEA. Trimming left V 5 bases short and J 1 base short, with 9 bases between. Here the CDR3 reads CSVQRGSNQPQHF. In DNA, the CDR3 is TGCAGCGTTCAGCGGGGAAGCAATCAGCCCCAGCATTTT. Using reference TRBV29-1 and TRBJ1-5 for the parts outside the CDR3, the full variable domain is SAVISQKPSRDICQRGTSLTIQCQVDSQVTMMFWYRQQPGQSLTLIATANQGSEATYESGFVIDKFPISRPNLTFSTLTVSNMSPEDSSIYLCSVQRGSNQPQHFGDGTRLSIL.

V and J are TRBV18 and TRBJ2-7, with D hard to call. Germline V gene lookup returns CDR1 KGHSH and CDR2 LQKENI. The V gene lost 3 bases and the J gene lost 0 bases, with 15 bases spanning the gap. The CDR3 extends over 16 amino acids. In nucleotides, the CDR3 is TGTGCCAGCTCACCGCCAGGTCGCAGCCACTCCTACGAGCAGTACTTC. Protein product: CASSPPGRSHSYEQYF.

The rearrangement links TRBV11-2 to TRBJ2-3; 13 nucleotides align to TRBD2. V lost 3 bases to trimming and J lost 3 bases; unmatched junction nucleotides: 3. The germline V gene encodes CDR1 SGHAT and CDR2 FQNNGV. The CDR3 loop spans 16 amino acids. The CDR3 DNA reads TGTGCCAGCAGCTTCGGACTAGCGGGAGTTACAGATACGCAGTATTTT. Residues: CASSFGLAGVTDTQYF.

This rearrangement joins TRBV14 to TRBJ2-7, with 9 positions matching TRBD1. CDR1 SGHDN and CDR2 FVKESK come from the germline V gene. The V gene end was trimmed by 1 base and the J gene end by 3 bases; junction bases not matched to a gene: 7. This CDR3 has 16 amino acids. The CDR3 DNA sequence: TGTGCCAGCAGCCAAGCAGGGGACAGGGACTTCTACGAGCAGTACTTC. Protein product: CASSQAGDRDFYEQYF.

CDR3 sequence reads: CASSLRGVGSRASYNEQFF. CDR3 bases: TGTGCCAGCAGCTTAAGGGGCGTTGGGTCGCGAGCATCCTACAATGAGCAGTTCTTC. V is TRBV7-8 and J is TRBJ2-1; tentatively, D is TRBD1 (5 bases). Germline CDR1 is SGHVS and CDR2 is FQNEAQ. V was pared by 2 bases and J by 1 base, with 21 bases between. The CDR3 has 19 residues. The full variable domain, its missing parts supplied by reference TRBV7-8 and TRBJ2-1, is GAGVSQSPRYKVAKRGQDVALRCDPISGHVSLFWYQQALGQGPEFLTYFQNEAQLDKSGLPSDRFFAERPEGSVSTLKIQRTQQEDSAVYLCASSLRGVGSRASYNEQFFGPGTRLTVL.

V usage is TRBV7-9 and J usage is TRBJ2-7, with 9 bases lining up with TRBD1. This CDR3 comprises 17 residues. The germline gives CDR1 SEHNR, CDR2 FQNEAQ (reference sequence). Trimming at V came to 4 bases and at J to 3 bases, leaving 13 bases not matched to a gene. The CDR3 region is CASSSGQGLANFYEQYF. The CDR3 DNA reads TGTGCCAGCAGCTCCGGACAGGGGCTAGCGAATTTCTACGAGCAGTACTTC. The variable domain in full, completed from reference TRBV7-9 and TRBJ2-7, reads DTGVSQNPRHKITKRGQNVTFRCDPISEHNRLYWYRQTLGQGPEFLTYFQNEAQLEKSRLLSDRFSAERPKGSFSTLEIQRTEQGDSAMYLCASSSGQGLANFYEQYFGPGTRLTVT.

The chain links TRBV9 to TRBJ2-2; no definite D call. Germline V gives CDR1 SGDLS, CDR2 YYNGEE. The CDR3 is 13 amino acids. Trimming took off 6 bases at V and 0 bases at J, with 6 bases between the two ends. CDR3 loop: CASMRTNTGELFF. Here the CDR3 DNA reads TGTGCCAGCATGCGCACGAACACCGGGGAGCTGTTTTTT. Full variable domain (remainder filled in from reference TRBV9 and TRBJ2-2): DSGVTQTPKHLITATGQRVTLRCSPRSGDLSVYWYQQSLDQGLQFLIQYYNGEERAKGNILERFSAQQFPDLHSELNLSSLELGDSALYFCASMRTNTGELFFGEGSRLTVL.

This chain uses TRBV7-9 with TRBJ2-1, with D perhaps matching TRBD2 (5 bases). CDR1 SEHNR and CDR2 FQNEAQ come from the germline V gene (reference sequence). V lost 7 bases to trimming and J lost 3 bases, with 16 bases between them. The CDR3 runs 15 residues. The CDR3: CASIPRSGFYNEQFF. The CDR3 DNA reads TGTGCCAGCATTCCACGGAGCGGATTCTACAATGAGCAGTTCTTC.

The J gene is TRBJ2-7, the V gene TRBV7-2, with D possibly being TRBD2 (6 bases). There are 16 residues in the CDR3. Germline assignment: CDR1 SGHTA and CDR2 FQGNSA. V was clipped by 5 bases and J by 3 bases, with 20 bases between them. The CDR3 DNA is TGTGCCAGCAGCCTGGGGTTTAGCGGCCTCGACTACGAGCAGTACTTC. It encodes CASSLGFSGLDYEQYF.

This chain joins TRBV5-1 and TRBJ2-2, with TRBD2 matching 9 bases. The CDR3 loop spans 17 amino acids. Trimming took 0 bases from V and 4 from J; bases not matched to a gene: 7. Germline loops: CDR1 SGHRS, CDR2 YFSETQ. The CDR3 protein is CASSLASGLASTGELFF. CDR3 nucleotides: TGCGCCAGCAGCTTGGCTTCCGGACTAGCGAGCACCGGGGAGCTGTTTTTT.

The J gene is TRBJ1-4, the V gene TRBV2; TRBD1 is a possible D gene (5 bases). This CDR3 has 12 residues. Looked up from germline, CDR1 is SNHLY and CDR2 is FYNNEI. V was shortened by 7 bases and J by 4 bases, with 7 bases between the two germline ends. The DNA for the CDR3 is TGTGCCAGCAATAGGGGTAATGAAAAACTGTTTTTT. It encodes CASNRGNEKLFF.

The chain is built from TRBV6-6 and TRBJ2-1, with TRBD2 as a possible D gene (5 bases). The CDR3 is 10 residues long. V gave up 8 bases and J gave up 6 bases, with 5 bases separating them. Germline V lookup: CDR1 MNHNY, CDR2 SVGAGI (reference sequence). In nucleotides, the CDR3 is TGTGCCAGCGGAGGCAATGAGCAGTTCTTC. It codes for CASGGNEQFF.

The chain has TRBV5-6 and TRBJ2-2, with D possibly matching TRBD2 (6 bases). Germline-derived CDR1 and CDR2 are SGHDT and YYEEEE. This CDR3 is built from 17 residues. V lost 5 bases and J 5 bases, leaving 22 bases between the germline ends. This CDR3 is CASRNGGLPGRTGELFF. Written as DNA, the CDR3 is TGTGCCAGCAGAAACGGGGGACTCCCAGGTCGTACCGGGGAGCTGTTTTTT.

V usage is TRBV19 and J usage is TRBJ1-2; 8 bases align to TRBD1. J was trimmed by 0 bases and V by 6 bases; bases with no gene match: 3. This CDR3 spans 14 amino acids. The V gene's germline CDR1 is LNHDA and CDR2 SQIVND (reference sequence). CDR3 nucleotides: TGTGCCAGTAGCGGACAGGGACCTAACTATGGCTACACCTTC. It is translated as CASSGQGPNYGYTF.

The V and J genes are TRBV29-1 and TRBJ2-1, with 10 bases matching TRBD1. Trimming at V came to 6 bases and at J to 3 bases, leaving 8 bases not matched to a gene. Looked up from germline, CDR1 is SQVTM and CDR2 is ANQGSEA. The CDR3 extends over 15 amino acids. The CDR3 is CSVARDRGGYNEQFF. CDR3 coding DNA: TGCAGCGTCGCGAGGGACAGGGGAGGCTACAATGAGCAGTTCTTC.

The V call is TRBV5-3, the J call TRBJ2-3, with 11 bases lining up with TRBD1. TRBV5-3 counts as an open reading frame of uncertain function. This CDR3 comprises 17 residues. V was clipped by 0 bases and J by 4 bases; unmatched bases: 7. This CDR3 reads CARSLGFGQGASDTQYF. The CDR3 DNA reads as TGTGCCAGAAGCTTGGGGTTCGGACAGGGGGCATCAGATACGCAGTATTTT.

The chain is built from TRBV30 and TRBJ2-7, with D unresolved. V lost 0 bases and J 2 bases, leaving 8 bases between the germline ends. Germline assignment: CDR1 GTSNPN and CDR2 SVGIG (reference sequence). This CDR3 spans 13 amino acids. CDR3 residues: CAWSVTEPYEQYF. The DNA for the CDR3 is TGTGCCTGGAGTGTAACTGAACCCTACGAGCAGTACTTC.

The genes are TRBV18 and TRBJ2-3, with a weak D call TRBD1 (6 bases). The V and J ends lost 0 bases and 2 bases respectively, with 9 bases between them. The CDR3 is 15 amino acids. Per germline, CDR1 KGHSH and CDR2 LQKENI. CDR3 sequence reads: CASSPPGQITDTQYF. CDR3 DNA: TGTGCCAGCTCACCACCTGGACAGATCACAGATACGCAGTATTTT.

The chain is built from TRBV19 and TRBJ2-7; D is perhaps TRBD1 (6 bases). Trimming cost V 5 bases and J 0 bases, with 11 bases left between them. Germline CDR1 LNHDA, CDR2 SQIVND (reference sequence). This CDR3 comprises 14 residues. CDR3 DNA sequence: TGTGCCAGTAGTCAGAGACAGGACTCCTACGAGCAGTACTTC. Translated: CASSQRQDSYEQYF.

This chain uses TRBV4-2 with TRBJ1-1, with D tentatively TRBD1 (5 bases). This CDR3 has 18 residues. Trimming cost V 0 bases and J 1 base, with 18 bases left between them. Germline CDR1 LGHNA, CDR2 YNFKEQ. As DNA, the CDR3 is TGTGCCAGCAGCCAAGATGTTCCTTTCGACAGCAAGAACACTGAAGCTTTCTTT. Amino acids: CASSQDVPFDSKNTEAFF.

This chain uses TRBV7-2 with TRBJ2-7; tentatively, D is TRBD2 (6 bases). CDR1 and CDR2 (germline): SGHTA, FQGNSA. Trimming cost V 7 bases and J 4 bases, with 20 bases left between them. The CDR3 has 15 residues. The CDR3 protein is CASTPYKGGSYEQYF. The CDR3, as DNA: TGTGCCAGCACTCCTTATAAGGGAGGTTCGTACGAGCAGTACTTC.

The chain is built from TRBV27 and TRBJ2-3, with D maybe TRBD1 (6 bases). The CDR3 is 16 amino acids. Germline CDR1 and CDR2: MNHEY and SMNVEV (reference sequence). V was cut by 4 bases and J by 3 bases, with 17 bases left in between. CDR3 bases: TGTGCCAGCAGTTCGGCCTTTACAGGGTTTACAGATACGCAGTATTTT. Amino acid sequence: CASSSAFTGFTDTQYF.

V usage is TRBV10-3 and J usage is TRBJ1-1, with 7 positions matching TRBD1. J gave up 6 bases and V 4 bases, and 14 bases lay outside the gene matches. Germline V gives CDR1 ENHRY, CDR2 SYGVKD. This CDR3 contains 16 residues. CDR3 amino acids: CAISGGPQGVLAEAFF. As DNA, the CDR3 is TGTGCCATCAGTGGGGGACCCCAGGGGGTGCTGGCTGAAGCTTTCTTT.

V and J are TRBV20-1 and TRBJ2-7; TRBD1 agrees at 7 bases. This CDR3 is 10 amino acids long. Trimming removed 6 bases from V and 5 bases from J; junction bases left unmatched: 1. Germline values: CDR1 DFQATT, CDR2 SNEGSKA (reference sequence). CDR3 residues: CSATGDEQYF. CDR3 coding DNA: TGCAGTGCCACAGGGGACGAGCAGTACTTC.

The chain combines TRBV15 with TRBJ2-7, with D possibly TRBD2 on 5 matching bases. Trimming cost V 1 base and J 3 bases, with 10 bases left between them. CDR3 length equals 14 residues. CDR1 and CDR2 (germline): LNHNV, YYDKDF (reference sequence). The CDR3 DNA reads TGTGCCACCAGCAGAGGGCTAGCTAGCTACGAGCAGTACTTC. It specifies CATSRGLASYEQYF.

This chain uses TRBV9 with TRBJ2-7; D might be TRBD2 (5 bases). The ends were cut back, 0 bases at V and 6 bases at J, with 16 bases in the middle. CDR1 is SGDLS and CDR2 is YYNGEE in the germline V gene. The CDR3 length is 15 residues. CDR3 DNA: TGTGCCAGCAGCGTAGGGTCCAGCGGAGCCCCCGAGCAGTACTTC. Encoded protein: CASSVGSSGAPEQYF.

The J gene is TRBJ1-3, the V gene TRBV7-6, with D perhaps TRBD1 (6 bases). Trimming stripped 4 bases from V and 1 base from J, with 17 bases between. Germline CDR1 SGHVS, CDR2 FNYEAQ. This CDR3 has 17 amino acids. CDR3 sequence (DNA): TGTGCCAGCAGCTCGGGCGGGGGCCGCCTTTCTGGAAACACCATATATTTT. Encoded protein: CASSSGGGRLSGNTIYF.

This chain uses TRBV7-9 with TRBJ2-5, with D possibly TRBD2 on 6 matching bases. Between the trimmed V and J ends, which lost 10 bases and 5 bases, there was a span of 20 bases. Looked up from germline, CDR1 is SEHNR and CDR2 is FQNEAQ (reference sequence). There are 14 residues in the CDR3. This CDR3 is CAILRGVSRETQYF. CDR3 nucleotide sequence: TGTGCCATACTTCGCGGGGTCTCTCGGGAGACCCAGTACTTC.

The genes are TRBV5-5 and TRBJ1-2; a weak D match, TRBD1 (6 bases). Germline CDR1 and CDR2: SGHKS and YYEKEE (reference sequence). The CDR3 has 14 residues. V was shortened by 0 bases and J by 8 bases, with 14 bases between the two germline ends. In nucleotides, the CDR3 is TGTGCCAGCAGCTTGGGCCTTGGGGGCGCGGGCTACACCTTC. Its protein product is CASSLGLGGAGYTF.